The clone carrying this TCR beta chain came up many times. Its antigen is not known. The CDR3 has 16 residues. The V end lost 5 bases, the J end lost 1 base, and 17 bases lay between the germline ends. Germline V gene sequence: CDR1 SGHTA, CDR2 FQGNSA. The source of the sample is a study of cytomegalovirus exposure and HLA in healthy donors. This PCR relied on a set of 60 Vbeta primers and 13 Jbeta primers. Data came from immunoSEQ multiplex PCR; TCRdb stores just in-frame clones and leaves some out. The sample lists over 100,000 clones, nearly 75% occurring once. Whole-study findings and limits: HLA allele associations emerged for fewer than 20,000 TCR beta sequences in a later analysis, at 0.05 false discovery rate. The dataset shows that most TCR sequences were rare, while some public TCRs occurred in many donors.

Input material: PBMCs. The genes are TRBV7-2 and TRBJ1-1; a possible D gene is TRBD1 (5 bases). This TCR derives from a man aged 30 to 45 in good health and CMV-seropositive. In DNA, the CDR3 is TGTGCCAGCAGCCCGGTCGGGACTCGGGCGAACACTGAAGCTTTCTTT. Amino acid sequence: CASSPVGTRANTEAFF.